This TCR beta chain was obtained from a study of brain T cells in children with intractable seizures. On this clone itself: Its antigen remains unidentified.

Regarding the study as a whole: Absence of clones before surgery may stem from lower sequencing depth.

The CDR3 length is 12 residues. CDR1 is SEHNR and CDR2 is FQNEAQ in the germline V gene (reference sequence). V shed 5 bases and J shed 4 bases, with 8 bases lying between them. Profiling relied on immunoSEQ multiplex PCR, and the TCRdb table lists in-frame clones only, not all of them. The repertoire includes roughly 80,000 clones, 91% of them detected once, and 24% sits in the top ten. Only cases whose brain tissue showed the highest T cell transcript signatures were sequenced. Before surgery, patients took at least one anti-epileptic drug. V usage is TRBV7-9 and J usage is TRBJ1-1; D may be TRBD1 (5 bases). The starting material was peripheral blood, obtained at surgery. This clonotype was obtained from a girl aged 2 to 10 with Rasmussen encephalitis and intractable seizures. CDR3: CASSAGFTEAFF. In DNA form, the CDR3 reads TGTGCCAGCAGCGCAGGGTTCACTGAAGCTTTCTTT.